Below are 12 T cell receptor beta chains sequenced from a single sample in a study of early T cells in non-severe SARS-CoV-2 infection. TCRdb called the 5' RACE reads again in MiXCR, with one record for every CDR3 protein. The table records approximately 47,000 distinct CDR3 sequences, over 8% of them present only once. The sequencing used whole blood, collected at baseline. The receptors come from an adult who was a healthcare worker with PCR-confirmed SARS-CoV-2 infection or an uninfected control (not recorded which).

The V call is TRBV2, the J call TRBJ1-6; 10 bases align to TRBD1. The CDR3 has 14 amino acids. V was pared by 4 bases and J by 10 bases, with 4 bases of the junction left unmatched. Per germline, CDR1 SNHLY and CDR2 FYNNEI. CDR3 DNA: TGTGCCAGCAGTGGACGGACAGGGGGATCACCCCTCCACTTT. Protein sequence: CASSGRTGGSPLHF. Full variable domain (outside the CDR3, taken from reference TRBV2 and TRBJ1-6): EPEVTQTPSHQVTQMGQEVILRCVPISNHLYFYWYRQILGQKVEFLVSFYNNEISEKSEIFDDQFSVERPDGSNFTLKIRSTKLEDSAMYFCASSGRTGGSPLHFGNGTRLTVT.

This clonotype was detected only a few times. The CDR3 coding sequence is TGCAGCGTGGGGACGGGACAGTGGACGCAGTATTTT. It encodes CSVGTGQWTQYF. The chain couples TRBV29-1 to TRBJ2-3; 7 bases match TRBD1. The CDR3 consists of 12 residues. The germline V gene encodes CDR1 SQVTM and CDR2 ANQGSEA. V shed 6 bases, J shed 9 bases, and the junction held 9 bases outside the gene matches.

This clonotype was recorded many times. The chain uses TRBV5-1 and TRBJ2-7; the D is unclear. Germline CDR1 SGHRS, CDR2 YFSETQ. Trimming removed 0 bases at V and 4 bases at J, with 11 bases between. The CDR3 is 14 residues long. This CDR3 reads CASSLEERLYEQYF. CDR3 coding DNA: TGCGCCAGCAGCTTGGAAGAAAGATTATACGAGCAGTACTTC. Full variable domain (outside the CDR3, taken from reference TRBV5-1 and TRBJ2-7): KAGVTQTPRYLIKTRGQQVTLSCSPISGHRSVSWYQQTPGQGLQFLFEYFSETQRNKGNFPGRFSGRQFSNSRSEMNVSTLELGDSALYLCASSLEERLYEQYFGPGTRLTVT.

This clonotype was seen a few times. The rearrangement links TRBV7-9 to TRBJ1-2; D is ambiguous. Trimming stripped 3 bases from V and 2 bases from J, with 7 bases between. CDR1 is SEHNR and CDR2 is FQNEAQ in the germline V gene (reference sequence). The CDR3 sequence is 13 residues long. The CDR3: CASSLFGNYGYTF. The CDR3 DNA follows: TGTGCCAGCAGCTTGTTCGGAAACTATGGCTACACCTTC.

To note about this clonotype: A much larger clone differs by one base, so this may be a read error. Here the CDR3 reads CATCRDPADKEYF. Written as DNA, the CDR3 is TGTGCCACCTGCAGAGATCCAGCGGATAAAGAGTATTTT. The J gene is TRBJ2-3, the V gene TRBV15, with D possibly TRBD2 on 5 matching bases. Germline V CDR1 and CDR2: LNHNV, YYDKDF (reference sequence). CDR3 length: 13 amino acids. The complete variable domain, with remaining parts taken from reference TRBV15 and TRBJ2-3, reads DAMVIQNPRYQVTQFGKPVTLSCSQTLNHNVMYWYQQKSSQAPKLLFHYYDKDFNNEADTPDNFQSRRPNTSFCFLDIRSPGLGDTAMYLCATCRDPADKEYFGPGTRLTVL.

The rearrangement links TRBV29-1 to TRBJ2-1, with 10 bases aligning to TRBD2. The CDR3 loop spans 15 amino acids. The ends lost 6 bases at V and 9 bases at J; junction bases unmatched: 14. Germline values: CDR1 SQVTM, CDR2 ANQGSEA. The CDR3 nucleotides are TGCAGCGTAGGGCCGGGACTAGCGTATTTCGGTGAGCAGTTCTTC. Protein sequence: CSVGPGLAYFGEQFF.

In its sample, this clonotype was seen a few times. The rearrangement uses TRBV5-1 and TRBJ2-1; D is perhaps TRBD2 (5 bases). The CDR3 contains 12 residues. Deletions cut 2 bases from V and 9 bases from J, with 9 bases between. Germline CDR1 SGHRS, CDR2 YFSETQ. Here the CDR3 reads CASSFLAREQFF. The CDR3 coding sequence is TGCGCCAGCAGCTTCCTAGCTCGTGAGCAGTTCTTC.

V gene TRBV7-2 combines with J gene TRBJ1-6, with D possibly being TRBD1 (5 bases). The germline V gene has CDR1 SGHTA and CDR2 FQGNSA. Trimming took off 2 bases at V and 8 bases at J, with 22 bases between the two ends. CDR3 length: 18 amino acids. The CDR3 loop is CASSLFQARRGSHSPLHF. The CDR3 DNA follows: TGTGCCAGCAGCTTATTCCAGGCGCGGCGGGGGAGTCATTCACCCCTCCACTTT.

The rearrangement uses TRBV20-1 and TRBJ1-1; 7 bases are a match to TRBD1. This CDR3 has 13 amino acids. Germline CDR1 and CDR2: DFQATT and SNEGSKA (reference sequence). The trim removed 8 bases at V and 3 bases at J, leaving 9 bases unmatched. The CDR3 reads CSPRGQGDTEAFF. The CDR3 coding sequence is TGCAGTCCAAGGGGGCAGGGGGACACTGAAGCTTTCTTT.

The V and J genes are TRBV27 and TRBJ2-5; TRBD1 or TRBD2 may be the D gene (6 bases each). This CDR3 contains 19 residues. V lost 8 bases to trimming and J lost 7 bases, with 35 bases between them. Germline V lookup: CDR1 MNHEY, CDR2 SMNVEV (reference sequence). CDR3: CASCILHRDIGRGRGTQYF. The CDR3 DNA is TGTGCCAGCTGCATACTACACCGGGACATAGGACGGGGGCGAGGGACCCAGTACTTC.

The table lists this clonotype with many counts. This sequence joins TRBV28 and TRBJ1-4; D is unresolved. The ends were cut back, 6 bases at V and 8 bases at J, with 16 bases in the middle. CDR1 and CDR2 from the germline V gene are MDHEN and SYDVKM. The CDR3 is 14 amino acids. The CDR3 bases are TGTGCCAGCAGAGGTGTGGCAGTTGGGGAAAAACTGTTTTTT. This gives the protein CASRGVAVGEKLFF.

This clonotype has a handful of counts. The chain is built from TRBV7-3 and TRBJ2-3, with TRBD2 as a possible D gene (5 bases). This CDR3 is 13 amino acids long. With 4 bases removed from V and 5 bases from J, the gap between germline ends came to 10 bases. Germline CDR1 and CDR2: SGHTA and FQGTGA. CDR3 DNA: TGTGCCAGCAGCTCCCAAGGGAGAGATACGCAGTATTTT. It encodes CASSSQGRDTQYF.